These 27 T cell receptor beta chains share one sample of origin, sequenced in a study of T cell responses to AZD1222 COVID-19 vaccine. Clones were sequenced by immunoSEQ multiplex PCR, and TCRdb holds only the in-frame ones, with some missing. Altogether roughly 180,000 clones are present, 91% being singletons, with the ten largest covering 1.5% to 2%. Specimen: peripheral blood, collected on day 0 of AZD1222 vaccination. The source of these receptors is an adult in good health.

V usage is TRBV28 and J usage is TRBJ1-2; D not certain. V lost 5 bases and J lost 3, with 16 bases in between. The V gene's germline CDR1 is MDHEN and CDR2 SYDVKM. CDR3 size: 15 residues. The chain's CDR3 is CASSPAGIRDYGYTF. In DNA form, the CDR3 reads TGTGCCAGCAGTCCCGCCGGCATTCGGGACTATGGCTACACCTTC.

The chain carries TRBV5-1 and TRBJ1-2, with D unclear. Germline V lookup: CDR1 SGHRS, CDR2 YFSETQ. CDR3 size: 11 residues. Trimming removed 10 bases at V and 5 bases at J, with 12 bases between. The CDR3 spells CADDTVYGYTF. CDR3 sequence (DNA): TGCGCCGACGATACGGTGTATGGCTACACCTTC.

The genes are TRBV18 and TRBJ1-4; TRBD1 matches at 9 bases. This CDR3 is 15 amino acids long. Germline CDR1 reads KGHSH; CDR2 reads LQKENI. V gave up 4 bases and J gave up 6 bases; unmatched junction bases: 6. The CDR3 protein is CASSRGDRVDEKLFF. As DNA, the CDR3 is TGTGCCAGCTCACGAGGGGACAGGGTTGATGAAAAACTGTTTTTT.

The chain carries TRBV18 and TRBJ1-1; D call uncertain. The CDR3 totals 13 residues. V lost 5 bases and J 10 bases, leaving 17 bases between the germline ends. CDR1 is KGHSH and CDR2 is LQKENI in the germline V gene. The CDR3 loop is CASSGQVLPRAFF. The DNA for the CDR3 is TGTGCCAGCTCAGGGCAGGTTCTTCCGAGAGCTTTCTTT.

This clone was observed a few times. The CDR3 sequence: CASSQTQYEAFF. Written as DNA, the CDR3 is TGTGCCAGCAGCCAAACCCAATACGAAGCTTTCTTT. The chain combines TRBV3-1 (or the pseudogene TRBV3-2) with TRBJ1-1; D call uncertain. CDR3 length: 12 residues. Trimming removed 2 bases at V and 8 bases at J, with 9 bases between. Germline V gene lookup returns CDR1 LGHDT and CDR2 YNNKEL (reference sequence).

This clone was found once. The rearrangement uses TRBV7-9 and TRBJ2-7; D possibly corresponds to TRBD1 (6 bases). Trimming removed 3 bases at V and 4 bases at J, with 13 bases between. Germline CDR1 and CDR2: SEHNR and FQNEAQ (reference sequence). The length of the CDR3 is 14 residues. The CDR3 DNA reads TGTGCCAGCAGCTTGTCCGGGACACCTTACGAGCAGTACTTC. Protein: CASSLSGTPYEQYF.

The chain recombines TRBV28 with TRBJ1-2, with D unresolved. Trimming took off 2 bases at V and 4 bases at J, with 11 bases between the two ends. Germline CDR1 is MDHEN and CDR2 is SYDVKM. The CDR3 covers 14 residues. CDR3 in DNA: TGTGCCAGCAGTTTAAGGATCTCGGGCTATGGCTACACCTTC. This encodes CASSLRISGYGYTF.

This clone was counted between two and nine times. The CDR3 is CATSDSGRGATEAFF. Here the CDR3 DNA reads TGTGCCACCAGTGATTCGGGACGGGGGGCCACTGAAGCTTTCTTT. The chain uses TRBV24-1 and TRBJ1-1; maybe TRBD1 (6 bases). The ends were cut back, 2 bases at V and 4 bases at J, with 13 bases in the middle. The V gene's germline CDR1 is KGHDR and CDR2 SFDVKD. CDR3 length: 15 residues.

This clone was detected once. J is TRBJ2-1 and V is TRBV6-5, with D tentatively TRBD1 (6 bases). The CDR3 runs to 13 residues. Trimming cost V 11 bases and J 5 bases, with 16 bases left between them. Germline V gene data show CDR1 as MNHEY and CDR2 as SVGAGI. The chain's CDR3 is CAAGQMRDNEQFF. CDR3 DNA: TGTGCCGCCGGACAGATGAGGGACAATGAGCAGTTCTTC.

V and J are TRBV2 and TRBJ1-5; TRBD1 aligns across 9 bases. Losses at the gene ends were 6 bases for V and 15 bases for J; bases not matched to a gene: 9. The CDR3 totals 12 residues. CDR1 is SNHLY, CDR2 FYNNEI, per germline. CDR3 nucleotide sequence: TGTGCCAGCAGACCCACAGGGGGCCCGGTGCATTTT. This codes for CASRPTGGPVHF. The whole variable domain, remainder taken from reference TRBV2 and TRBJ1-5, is EPEVTQTPSHQVTQMGQEVILRCVPISNHLYFYWYRQILGQKVEFLVSFYNNEISEKSEIFDDQFSVERPDGSNFTLKIRSTKLEDSAMYFCASRPTGGPVHFGDGTRLSIL.

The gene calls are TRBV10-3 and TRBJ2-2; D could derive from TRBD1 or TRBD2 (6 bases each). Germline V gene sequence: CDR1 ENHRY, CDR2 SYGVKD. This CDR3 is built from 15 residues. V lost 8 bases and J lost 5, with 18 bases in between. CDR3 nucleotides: TGTGCCATCTCCCCCCCGGGGGCAGGGACCGGGGAGCTGTTTTTT. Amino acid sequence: CAISPPGAGTGELFF.

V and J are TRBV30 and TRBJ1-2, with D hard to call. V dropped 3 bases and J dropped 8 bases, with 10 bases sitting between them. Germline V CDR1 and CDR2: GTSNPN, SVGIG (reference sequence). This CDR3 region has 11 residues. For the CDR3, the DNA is TGTGCCTGGAGCTCAACGAGAGGCTACACCTTC. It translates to CAWSSTRGYTF.

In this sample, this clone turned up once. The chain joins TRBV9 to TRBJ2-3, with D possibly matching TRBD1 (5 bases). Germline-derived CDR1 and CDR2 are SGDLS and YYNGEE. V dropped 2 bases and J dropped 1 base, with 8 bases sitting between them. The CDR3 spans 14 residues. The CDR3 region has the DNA TGTGCCAGCAGCGTCAGCAGGGGCACAGATACGCAGTATTTT. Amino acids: CASSVSRGTDTQYF.

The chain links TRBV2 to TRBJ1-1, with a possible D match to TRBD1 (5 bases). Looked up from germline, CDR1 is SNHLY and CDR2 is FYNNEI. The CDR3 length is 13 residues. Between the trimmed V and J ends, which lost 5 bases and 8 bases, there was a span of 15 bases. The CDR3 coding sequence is TGTGCCAGCAGTCCCTACACGGACAAGGAAGCTTTCTTT. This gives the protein CASSPYTDKEAFF.

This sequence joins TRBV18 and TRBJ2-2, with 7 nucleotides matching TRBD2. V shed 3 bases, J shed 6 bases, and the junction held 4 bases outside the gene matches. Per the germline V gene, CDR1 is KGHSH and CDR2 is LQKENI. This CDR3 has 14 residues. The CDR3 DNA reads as TGTGCCAGCTCACCCCGGGACTACGCCGGGGAGCTGTTTTTT. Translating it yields CASSPRDYAGELFF. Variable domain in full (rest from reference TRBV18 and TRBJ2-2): NAGVMQNPRHLVRRRGQEARLRCSPMKGHSHVYWYRQLPEEGLKFMVYLQKENIIDESGMPKERFSAEFPKEGPSILRIQQVVRGDSAAYFCASSPRDYAGELFFGEGSRLTVL.

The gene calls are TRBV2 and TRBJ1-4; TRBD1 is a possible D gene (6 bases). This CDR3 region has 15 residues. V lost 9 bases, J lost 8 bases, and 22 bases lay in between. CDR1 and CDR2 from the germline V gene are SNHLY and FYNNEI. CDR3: CASTRGIGVTEKLFF. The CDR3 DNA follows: TGTGCCAGTACGAGGGGGATTGGTGTTACGGAAAAACTGTTTTTT.

CDR3 in DNA: TGTGCCACCAGCATAGACAGGGGGCACGGTGAAAAACTGTTTTTT. Its translation: CATSIDRGHGEKLFF. This chain links TRBV15 with TRBJ1-4, with 10 bases identical to TRBD1. The CDR3 has 15 amino acids. Germline CDR1 is LNHNV and CDR2 is YYDKDF (reference sequence). V lost 4 bases, J lost 7 bases, and 6 bases stayed unmatched.

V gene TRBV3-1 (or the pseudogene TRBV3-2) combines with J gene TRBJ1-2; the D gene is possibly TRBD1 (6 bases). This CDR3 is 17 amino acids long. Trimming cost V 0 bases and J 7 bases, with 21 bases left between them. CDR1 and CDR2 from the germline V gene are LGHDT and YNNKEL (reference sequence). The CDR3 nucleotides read TGTGCCAGCAGCCAAGATTACGGGGGGCCCACCTTGGGTGGCTACACCTTC. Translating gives CASSQDYGGPTLGGYTF.

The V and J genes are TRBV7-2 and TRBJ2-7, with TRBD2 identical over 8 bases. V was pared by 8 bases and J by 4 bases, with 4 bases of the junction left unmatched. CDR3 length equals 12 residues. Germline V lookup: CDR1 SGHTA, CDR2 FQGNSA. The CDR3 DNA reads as TGTGCCAGCCAGGGCGGGGGGTACGAGCAGTACTTC. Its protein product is CASQGGGYEQYF. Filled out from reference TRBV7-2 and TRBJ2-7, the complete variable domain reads GAGVSQSPSNKVTEKGKDVELRCDPISGHTALYWYRQSLGQGLEFLIYFQGNSAPDKSGLPSDRFSAERTGGSVSTLTIQRTQQEDSAVYLCASQGGGYEQYFGPGTRLTVT.

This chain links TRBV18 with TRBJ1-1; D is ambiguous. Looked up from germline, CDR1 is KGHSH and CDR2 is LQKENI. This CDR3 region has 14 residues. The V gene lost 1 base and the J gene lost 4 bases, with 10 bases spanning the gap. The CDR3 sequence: CASSPRAPGTEAFF. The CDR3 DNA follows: TGTGCCAGCTCACCACGGGCCCCCGGCACTGAAGCTTTCTTT.

CDR3 protein: CASSRKDGTNSPLHF. The CDR3 DNA is TGTGCCAGCAGTCGAAAGGACGGGACAAATTCACCCCTCCACTTT. The chain employs TRBV6-7 and TRBJ1-6; perhaps TRBD1 as D (6 bases). TRBV6-7 is an open reading frame whose function is uncertain. The CDR3 has 15 amino acids. V was trimmed by 5 bases and J by 7 bases, leaving 15 bases between them.

The CDR3 DNA reads TGTGCCAGCAGCGTAGGGGGCAGGGAGCATCAGCCCCAGCATTTT. Its translation: CASSVGGREHQPQHF. The rearrangement joins TRBV9 to TRBJ1-5, with D perhaps TRBD1 (5 bases). The CDR3 loop spans 15 amino acids. V gave up 0 bases and J gave up 5 bases, with 12 bases separating them. CDR1 is SGDLS, CDR2 YYNGEE, per germline.

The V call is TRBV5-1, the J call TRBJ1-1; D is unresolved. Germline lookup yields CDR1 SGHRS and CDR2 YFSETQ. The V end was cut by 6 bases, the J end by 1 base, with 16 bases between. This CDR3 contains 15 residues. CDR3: CASITRTEGNTEAFF. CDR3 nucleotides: TGCGCCAGCATCACAAGGACCGAGGGGAACACTGAAGCTTTCTTT.

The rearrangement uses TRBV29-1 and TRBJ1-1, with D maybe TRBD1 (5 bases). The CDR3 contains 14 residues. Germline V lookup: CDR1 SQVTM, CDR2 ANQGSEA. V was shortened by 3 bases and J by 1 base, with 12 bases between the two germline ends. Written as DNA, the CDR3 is TGCAGCGTTGAGTGGGGCGGAAAGAACACTGAAGCTTTCTTT. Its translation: CSVEWGGKNTEAFF.

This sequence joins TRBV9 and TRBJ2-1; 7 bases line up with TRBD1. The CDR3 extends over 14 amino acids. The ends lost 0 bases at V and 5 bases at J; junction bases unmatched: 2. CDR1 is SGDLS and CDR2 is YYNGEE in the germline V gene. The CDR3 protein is CASSVGQGNNEQFF. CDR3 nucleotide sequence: TGTGCCAGCAGCGTAGGACAGGGAAACAATGAGCAGTTCTTC.

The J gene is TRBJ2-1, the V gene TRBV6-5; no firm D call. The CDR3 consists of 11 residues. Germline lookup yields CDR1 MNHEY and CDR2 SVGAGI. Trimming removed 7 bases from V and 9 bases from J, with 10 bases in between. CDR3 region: CASTALSEQFF. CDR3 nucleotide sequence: TGTGCCAGCACGGCCCTTAGTGAGCAGTTCTTC.

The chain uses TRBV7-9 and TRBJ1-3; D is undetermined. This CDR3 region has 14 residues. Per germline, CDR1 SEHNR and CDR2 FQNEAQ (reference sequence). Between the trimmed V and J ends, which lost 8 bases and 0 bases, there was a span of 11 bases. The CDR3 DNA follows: TGTGCCAGCTCAAACCCTAACTCTGGAAACACCATATATTTT. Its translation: CASSNPNSGNTIYF.